This passage covers 2 T cell receptor beta chains from one sample sequenced in a study of post-analysis software for immune sequencing data. Study conclusions and caveats: Five or six TRBV segments, TRBV5-6, TRBV5-1 and TRBV20-1 among them, were found more frequent in patients than controls.

The TCR beta cDNA libraries contained unique molecular identifiers. TCRdb processed the PCR reads anew with MiXCR; each CDR3 protein has one entry. The sample holds around 260,000 distinct CDR3 sequences, 36% seen once. For these receptors, no antigen is known. The material sequenced was blood. Receptor source: a girl under 18 with multiple sclerosis.

This clonotype was recorded at least ten times. This chain connects TRBV5-1 to TRBJ2-1; a possible D gene is TRBD1 (6 bases). Germline values: CDR1 SGHRS, CDR2 YFSETQ. The CDR3 has 12 residues. Between the trimmed V and J ends, which lost 10 bases and 8 bases, there was a span of 16 bases. The CDR3 nucleotides are TGCGCCGTAACTTTACAGGGCGATGAGCAGTTCTTC. It yields the protein CAVTLQGDEQFF.

The chain combines TRBV27 with TRBJ1-1; D unclear. This CDR3 region has 15 residues. Trimming cost V 3 bases and J 0 bases, with 11 bases left between them. Germline V gene sequence: CDR1 MNHEY, CDR2 SMNVEV (reference sequence). This CDR3 is CASSLGLFMNTEAFF. In nucleotides, the CDR3 is TGTGCCAGCAGTTTGGGGTTATTTATGAACACTGAAGCTTTCTTT.